The clone carrying this T cell receptor (beta chain) has just one count. Its specificity is not known. This entry is derived from a study of blood T cells in healthy people across ages. The second PCR ran roughly 7 to 12 cycles with a sample-barcoded 5' primer and J-beta primers. TCRdb reprocessed the 5' RACE reads with MiXCR, giving one entry per CDR3 protein. The sample lists 1.5 million to 1.8 million distinct CDR3 sequences; roughly 43% were seen once. Findings and limits, study-wide: Researchers judged that diversity estimates from one million T cells fell short of true values. Diversity was higher, and naive CD4+ cells more numerous, in long-lived donors than in aged donors. Older age coincided with a roughly linear decline in TCR beta diversity per million T cells.

Trimming removed 0 bases at V and 4 bases at J, with 11 bases between. The CDR3 totals 15 residues. The V gene's germline CDR1 is SGDLS and CDR2 YYNGEE. The rearrangement uses TRBV9 and TRBJ2-1; D is possibly TRBD1 or TRBD2 (5 bases each). Sample: blood. This sequence was found in a woman younger than 30 in good health. CDR3 nucleotides: TGTGCCAGCAGCGTAGCAGGGAGCAAATACAATGAGCAGTTCTTC. Translated: CASSVAGSKYNEQFF.